Sequencing of this TCR beta chain was carried out in a study of blood T cell repertoires in COVID-19. About the research overall: In each case, the material was cDNA or gDNA derived from T cells, B-cell-depleted T cells, or PBMCs.

Original analysis: How many nucleated cells were present was estimated from reference gene primer amplification. The data were produced by immunoSEQ multiplex PCR, yet TCRdb's version contains in-frame clones alone and is incomplete. That table is the source of V, J and clone size, and D and trimming were worked out from the DNA. The table shows around 36,000 clones, with about 80% occurring only once. CDR3 length: 17 residues. Germline assignment: CDR1 PRHDT and CDR2 FYEKMQ (reference sequence). The V gene end was trimmed by 1 base and the J gene end by 2 bases; junction bases not matched to a gene: 7.

This clonotype was obtained from a man aged 50-59 years with acute or convalescent COVID-19. The sequenced sample consisted of peripheral blood. This rearrangement joins TRBV13 to TRBJ2-3; 9 bases are shared with TRBD2. DNA of the CDR3: TGTGCCAGCAGCTTAGTGTCTAGCGGGGAGGACACAGATACGCAGTATTTT. This encodes CASSLVSSGEDTDTQYF.